These T cell receptor beta chains were read from a single sample in a study of blood T cell repertoires in COVID-19. Profiled with immunoSEQ multiplex PCR; TCRdb holds only in-frame clones, not every one. This table holds around 150,000 clones, under 85% found once. Specimen: peripheral blood. The receptor source for this set is a man aged 50 to 60 with active or convalescent COVID-19. Each CDR3 is given with its conserved first and last residue. The D gene is left open where the match is weak. Part of the rows lack a size; the others show once, few, many or a class for expanded clones.

J: TRBJ2-7; size: -; D: TRBD2; V: TRBV28; DNA: TGTGCCAGCAGTTTACCACTCGGGACTAGAGGTGGCGAGCAGTACTTC; CDR3: CASSLPLGTRGGEQYF
J: TRBJ1-3; size: -; D: -; V: TRBV5-5; DNA: TGTGCCAGCAGCGATGGACAGATGGTCACCATATATTTT; CDR3: CASSDGQMVTIYF
J: TRBJ1-6; size: -; D: -; V: TRBV2; DNA: TGTGCCAGCAGTGAAGGGCGGGATAATTCACCCCTCCACTTT; CDR3: CASSEGRDNSPLHF
J: TRBJ1-5; size: -; D: -; V: TRBV30; DNA: TGTGCCTGGAGTGTTCGGGGAAGGGGCAATCAGCCCCAGCATTTT; CDR3: CAWSVRGRGNQPQHF
J: TRBJ1-2; size: -; D: -; V: TRBV7-8; DNA: TGTGCCAGCAACGACGGAGGATATGGCTACACCTTC; CDR3: CASNDGGYGYTF
J: TRBJ2-1; size: -; D: -; V: TRBV5-1; DNA: TGCGCCAGCAGCTGGACAGCAAATGAGCAGTTCTTC; CDR3: CASSWTANEQFF
J: TRBJ1-6; size: -; D: TRBD1; V: TRBV7-8; DNA: TGTGCCAGCAGCGTCGAGACAGGGGCGAGCTCCTATAATTCACCCCTCCACTTT; CDR3: CASSVETGASSYNSPLHF
J: TRBJ2-2; size: -; D: TRBD2; V: TRBV11-2; DNA: TGTGCCAGCAGCTCCCTGCGGGAGAGGAACACCGGGGAGCTGTTTTTT; CDR3: CASSSLRERNTGELFF
J: TRBJ2-2; size: once; D: TRBD1; V: TRBV24-1; DNA: TGTGCGACGACAGGGGGCGGGACCGGGGAGCTGTTTTTT; CDR3: CATTGGGTGELFF
J: TRBJ1-2; size: -; D: -; V: TRBV19; DNA: TGTGCCAGTAGTATGGGCAGGGGCGCTCCTAACTATGGCTACACCTTC; CDR3: CASSMGRGAPNYGYTF
J: TRBJ1-2; size: -; D: -; V: TRBV28; DNA: TGTGCCAGCAGTCCATATGGCTACACCTTC; CDR3: CASSPYGYTF
J: TRBJ2-1; size: -; D: TRBD2; V: TRBV28; DNA: TGTGCCAGCAGTCTGATATGGGGACTAGCGGGAGCCAACGAATACAATGAGCAGTTCTTC; CDR3: CASSLIWGLAGANEYNEQFF
J: TRBJ2-2; size: -; D: -; V: TRBV5-1; DNA: TGCGCCAGCAGCTTTACCAGCGGAGGACCCACCGGGGAGCTGTTTTTT; CDR3: CASSFTSGGPTGELFF